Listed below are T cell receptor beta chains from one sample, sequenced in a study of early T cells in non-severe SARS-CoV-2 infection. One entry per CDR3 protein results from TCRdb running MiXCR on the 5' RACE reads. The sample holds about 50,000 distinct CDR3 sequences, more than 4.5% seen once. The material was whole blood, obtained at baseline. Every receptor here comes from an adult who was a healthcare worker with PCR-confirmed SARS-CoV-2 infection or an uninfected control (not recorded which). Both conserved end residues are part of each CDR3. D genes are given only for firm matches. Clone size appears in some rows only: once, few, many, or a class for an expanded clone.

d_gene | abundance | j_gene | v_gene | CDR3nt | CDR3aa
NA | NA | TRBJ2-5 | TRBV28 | TGTGCCAGCAGCTTACCCACAAAGCAAGAGACCCAGTACTTC | CASSLPTKQETQYF
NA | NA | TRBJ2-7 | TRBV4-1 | TGCGCCAGCAGCCGGGGCGGGCCGGACGAGCAGTACTTC | CASSRGGPDEQYF
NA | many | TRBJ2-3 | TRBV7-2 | TGTGCCAGCAGCTTCACAGATACGCAGTATTTT | CASSFTDTQYF
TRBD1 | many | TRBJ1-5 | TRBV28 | TGTGCCAGCAGCCCTCCCAGGACAGGCGATGGCAATCAGCCCCAGCATTTT | CASSPPRTGDGNQPQHF
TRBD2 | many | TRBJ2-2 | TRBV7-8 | TGTGCCAGTCGACTAGCGGGGATGAACACCGGGGAGCTGTTTTTT | CASRLAGMNTGELFF
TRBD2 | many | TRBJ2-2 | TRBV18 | TGTGCCAGCTCACCAGACGGGAGGGCCGGCGGGGAGCTGTTTTTT | CASSPDGRAGGELFF
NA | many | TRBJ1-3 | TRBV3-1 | TGTGCCAGCAGCCCCATTGGACAGACCGGAAACACCATATATTTT | CASSPIGQTGNTIYF
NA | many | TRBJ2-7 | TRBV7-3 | TGTGCCAGCAGCTACGGGGGACCAACCTACGAGCAGTACTTC | CASSYGGPTYEQYF
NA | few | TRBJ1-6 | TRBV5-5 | TGTGCCAGCAGCTTGGGGAGGGCGGCCTATAATTCACCCCTCCACTTT | CASSLGRAAYNSPLHF
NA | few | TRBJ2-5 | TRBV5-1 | TGCGCCAGCAGCTTGACGGGGGCTCAAGAGACCCAGTACTTC | CASSLTGAQETQYF
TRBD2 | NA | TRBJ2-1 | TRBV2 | TGTGCCAGCGGGGGACTAGCGGGGAAGTACAATGAGCAGTTCTTC | CASGGLAGKYNEQFF
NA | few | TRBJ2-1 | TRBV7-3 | TGTGCCAGCAGGGCCGACAGTTTCAATGAGCAGTTCTTC | CASRADSFNEQFF
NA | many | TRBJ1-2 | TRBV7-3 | TGTGCCAGCAGCTTGACACCTGACACCTATGGCTACACCTTC | CASSLTPDTYGYTF
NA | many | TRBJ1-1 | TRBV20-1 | TGCAGTTTAAACAGCGATCCAGGGACTGAAGCTTTCTTT | CSLNSDPGTEAFF
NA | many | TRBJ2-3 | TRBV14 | TGTGCCAGCAGCCTGGAGAGTCCCCACATAGATACGCAGTATTTT | CASSLESPHIDTQYF
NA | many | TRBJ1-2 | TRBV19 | TGTGCCAGTAGCAAATTAGGTCAACTTTTTGGCTACACCTTC | CASSKLGQLFGYTF
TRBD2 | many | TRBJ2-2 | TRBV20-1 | TGCAGTGCTTCAAGACTAGCGGGAGGGATCGGGGAGCTGTTTTTT | CSASRLAGGIGELFF
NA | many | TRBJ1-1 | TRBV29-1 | TGCAGCGTTGAACAGACGATGAACACTGAAGCTTTCTTT | CSVEQTMNTEAFF
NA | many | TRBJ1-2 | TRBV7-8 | TGTGCCAGCAGCTTATTCTTGGTTCCCGCTAACTATGGCTACACCTTC | CASSLFLVPANYGYTF
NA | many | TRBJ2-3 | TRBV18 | TGTGCCAGCAGCCCTCCTAGCACAGATACGCAGTATTTT | CASSPPSTDTQYF
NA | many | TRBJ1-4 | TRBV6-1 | TGTGCCAGCAGTGAAACAGGAGGGTTCGGTGAAAAACTGTTTTTT | CASSETGGFGEKLFF
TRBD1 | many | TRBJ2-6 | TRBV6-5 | TGTGCCAGCAACAGACAGGGTGTTGGGGCCAACGTCCTGACTTTC | CASNRQGVGANVLTF
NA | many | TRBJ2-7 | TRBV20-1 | TGCAGTGCTACCCGGGACGTCTCCTACGAGCAGTACTTC | CSATRDVSYEQYF